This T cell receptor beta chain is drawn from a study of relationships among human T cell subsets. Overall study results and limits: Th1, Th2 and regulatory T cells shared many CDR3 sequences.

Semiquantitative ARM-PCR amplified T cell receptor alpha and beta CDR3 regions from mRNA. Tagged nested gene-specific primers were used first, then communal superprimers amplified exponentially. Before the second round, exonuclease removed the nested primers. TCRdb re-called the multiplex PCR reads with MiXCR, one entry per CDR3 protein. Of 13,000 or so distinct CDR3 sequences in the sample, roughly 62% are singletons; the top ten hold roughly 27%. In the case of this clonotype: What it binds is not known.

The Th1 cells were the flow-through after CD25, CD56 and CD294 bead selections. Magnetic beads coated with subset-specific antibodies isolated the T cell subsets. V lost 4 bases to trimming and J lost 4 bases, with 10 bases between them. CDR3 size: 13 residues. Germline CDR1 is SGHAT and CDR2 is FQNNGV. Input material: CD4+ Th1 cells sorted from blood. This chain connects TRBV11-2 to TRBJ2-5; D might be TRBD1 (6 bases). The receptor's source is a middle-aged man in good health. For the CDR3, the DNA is TGTGCCAGCAGCTCCAGGGGCAGAGAGACCCAGTACTTC. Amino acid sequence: CASSSRGRETQYF.